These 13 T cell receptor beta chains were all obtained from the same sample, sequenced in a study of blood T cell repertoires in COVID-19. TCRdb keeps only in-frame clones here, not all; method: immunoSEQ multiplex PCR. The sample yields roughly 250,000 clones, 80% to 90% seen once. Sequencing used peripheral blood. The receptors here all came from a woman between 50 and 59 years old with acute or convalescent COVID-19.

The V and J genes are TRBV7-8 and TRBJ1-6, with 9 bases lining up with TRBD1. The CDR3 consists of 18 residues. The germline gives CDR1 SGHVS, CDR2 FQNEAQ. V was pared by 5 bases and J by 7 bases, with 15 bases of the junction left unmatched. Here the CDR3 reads CASSRDRVWGIRNSPLHF. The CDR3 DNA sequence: TGTGCCAGCAGCCGGGACAGGGTGTGGGGGATCAGAAATTCACCCCTCCACTTT.

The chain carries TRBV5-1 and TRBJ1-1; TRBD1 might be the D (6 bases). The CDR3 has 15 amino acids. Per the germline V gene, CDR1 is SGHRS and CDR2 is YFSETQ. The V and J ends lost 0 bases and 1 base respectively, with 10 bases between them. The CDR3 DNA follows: TGCGCCAGCAGCTTGGTGGCAGGGGAGAACACTGAAGCTTTCTTT. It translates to CASSLVAGENTEAFF.

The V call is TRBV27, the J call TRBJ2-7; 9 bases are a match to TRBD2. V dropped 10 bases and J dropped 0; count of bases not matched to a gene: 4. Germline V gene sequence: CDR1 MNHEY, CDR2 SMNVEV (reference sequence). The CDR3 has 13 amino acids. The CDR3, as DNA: TGTGCCACTAGCGGGGCCATCTCCTACGAGCAGTACTTC. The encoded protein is CATSGAISYEQYF.

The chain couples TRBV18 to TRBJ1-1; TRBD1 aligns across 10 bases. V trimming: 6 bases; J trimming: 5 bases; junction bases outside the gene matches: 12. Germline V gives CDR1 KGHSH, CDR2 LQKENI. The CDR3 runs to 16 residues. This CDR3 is CASSTGTGVYGTEAFF. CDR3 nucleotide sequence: TGTGCCAGCTCGACCGGGACAGGGGTTTATGGAACTGAAGCTTTCTTT. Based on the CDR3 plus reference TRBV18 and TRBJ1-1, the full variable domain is NAGVMQNPRHLVRRRGQEARLRCSPMKGHSHVYWYRQLPEEGLKFMVYLQKENIIDESGMPKERFSAEFPKEGPSILRIQQVVRGDSAAYFCASSTGTGVYGTEAFFGQGTRLTVV.

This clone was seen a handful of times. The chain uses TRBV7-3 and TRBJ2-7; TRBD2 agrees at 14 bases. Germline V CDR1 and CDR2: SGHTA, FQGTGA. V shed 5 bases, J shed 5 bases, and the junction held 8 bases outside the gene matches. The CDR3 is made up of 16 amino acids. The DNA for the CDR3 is TGTGCCAGCAGCCCGGGACTAGCGGGAGTAAAGGACGAGCAGTACTTC. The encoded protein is CASSPGLAGVKDEQYF.

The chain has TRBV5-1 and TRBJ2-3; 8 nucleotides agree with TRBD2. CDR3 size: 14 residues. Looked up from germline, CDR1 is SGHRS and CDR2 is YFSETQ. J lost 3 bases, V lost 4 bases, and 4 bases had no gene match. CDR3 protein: CASSRRGETDTQYF. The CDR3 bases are TGCGCCAGCAGCCGGCGGGGGGAGACAGATACGCAGTATTTT.

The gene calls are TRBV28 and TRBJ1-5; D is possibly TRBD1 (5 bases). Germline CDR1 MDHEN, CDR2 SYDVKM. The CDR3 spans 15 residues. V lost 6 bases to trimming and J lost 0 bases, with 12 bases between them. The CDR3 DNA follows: TGTGCCAGCAGCTTAGGACAAGCTAGCAATCAGCCCCAGCATTTT. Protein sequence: CASSLGQASNQPQHF.

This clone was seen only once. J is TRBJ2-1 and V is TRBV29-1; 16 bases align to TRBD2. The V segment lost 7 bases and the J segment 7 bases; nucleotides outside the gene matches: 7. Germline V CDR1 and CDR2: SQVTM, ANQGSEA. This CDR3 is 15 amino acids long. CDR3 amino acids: CSANPGLAGGNEQFF. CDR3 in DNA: TGCAGCGCCAATCCGGGACTAGCGGGAGGGAATGAGCAGTTCTTC.

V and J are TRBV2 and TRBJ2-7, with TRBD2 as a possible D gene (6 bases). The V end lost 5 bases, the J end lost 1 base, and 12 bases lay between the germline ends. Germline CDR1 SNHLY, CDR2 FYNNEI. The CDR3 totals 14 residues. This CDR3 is CASSFSGYSYEQYF. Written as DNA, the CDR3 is TGTGCCAGCAGTTTTAGCGGATATTCCTACGAGCAGTACTTC.

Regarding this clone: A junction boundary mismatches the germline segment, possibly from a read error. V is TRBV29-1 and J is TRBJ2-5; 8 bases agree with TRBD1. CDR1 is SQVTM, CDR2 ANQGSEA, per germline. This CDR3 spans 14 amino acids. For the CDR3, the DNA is TGCAGCGTTCAAGACAGGGGTGGACAAGAGACCCAGTACTTC. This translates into CSVQDRGGQETQYF. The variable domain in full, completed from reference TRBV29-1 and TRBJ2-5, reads SAVISQKPSRDICQRGTSLTIQCQVDSQVTMMFWYRQQPGQSLTLIATANQGSEATYESGFVIDKFPISRPNLTFSTLTVSNMSPEDSSIYLCSVQDRGGQETQYFGPGTRLLVL.

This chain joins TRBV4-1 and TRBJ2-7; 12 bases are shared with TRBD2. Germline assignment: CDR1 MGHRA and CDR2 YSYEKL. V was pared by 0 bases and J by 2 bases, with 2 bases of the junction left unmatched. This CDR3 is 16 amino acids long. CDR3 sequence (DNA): TGCGCCAGCAGCCAAGATCTAGCGGGAGGGCCCTACGAGCAGTACTTC. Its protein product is CASSQDLAGGPYEQYF.

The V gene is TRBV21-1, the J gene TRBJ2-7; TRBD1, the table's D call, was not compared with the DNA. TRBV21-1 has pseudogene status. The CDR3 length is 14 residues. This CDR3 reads CASSKEQDNYEQYF. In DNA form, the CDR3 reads TGTGCCAGCAGCAAAGAGCAGGACAACTACGAGCAGTACTTC.

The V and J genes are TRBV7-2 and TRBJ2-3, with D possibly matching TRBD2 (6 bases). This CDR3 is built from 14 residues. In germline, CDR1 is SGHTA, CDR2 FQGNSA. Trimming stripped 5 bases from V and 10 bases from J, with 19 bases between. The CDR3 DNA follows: TGTGCCAGCAGCCCCAATGTATTTGGGGAGGCGCAGTATTTT. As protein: CASSPNVFGEAQYF.